These 11 T cell receptor beta chains were all obtained from the same sample, sequenced in a study of blood T cells in healthy people across ages. With a J-beta primer mix and a sample-barcoded 5' primer, a second PCR ran roughly 7 to 11 cycles. TCRdb used MiXCR to reprocess the 5' RACE reads, holding one entry per CDR3 protein. The sample holds under 2 million distinct CDR3 sequences, roughly 32% seen once. Sequences were obtained from blood. These receptors came from a woman in her 30s in good health.

Only a few counts were recorded for this clonotype. The V and J genes are TRBV30 and TRBJ2-1; D gene ambiguous. Trimming took 2 bases from V and 9 from J, leaving 5 bases between them. Per germline, CDR1 GTSNPN and CDR2 SVGIG (reference sequence). This CDR3 spans 10 amino acids. The CDR3 region has the DNA TGTGCCTGGAGTTGGGGTGAGCAGTTCTTC. Its translation: CAWSWGEQFF. The full variable domain, in which reference TRBV30 and TRBJ2-1 provide the parts outside the CDR3, is SQTIHQWPATLVQPVGSPLSLECTVEGTSNPNLYWYRQAAGRGLQLLFYSVGIGQISSEVPQNLSASRPQDRQFILSSKKLLLSDSGFYLCAWSWGEQFFGPGTRLTVL.

V is TRBV20-1 and J is TRBJ2-7, with 15 nucleotides matching TRBD2. TRBJ2-5 explains the end of the DNA better; the J call may be wrong. There are 16 residues in the CDR3. CDR1 and CDR2 from the germline V gene are DFQATT and SNEGSKA (reference sequence). DNA for the CDR3: TGCAGTGCTCCCACCGGGACTAGCGGGGGGCGGGAGACCCAGTACTTC. The encoded protein is CSAPTGTSGGRETQYF.

V gene TRBV5-1 combines with J gene TRBJ2-5, with TRBD1 as a possible D gene (6 bases). Germline CDR1 is SGHRS and CDR2 is YFSETQ. V dropped 0 bases and J dropped 3 bases, with 9 bases sitting between them. The length of the CDR3 is 14 residues. The CDR3 DNA is TGCGCCAGCAGCTTGGGAAAGGGGGAAGAGACCCAGTACTTC. This translates into CASSLGKGEETQYF.

The V and J genes are TRBV3-1 and TRBJ2-7, with TRBD2 identical over 8 bases. The CDR3 sequence is 15 residues long. V lost 0 bases, J lost 3 bases, and 4 bases stayed unmatched. Looked up from germline, CDR1 is LGHDT and CDR2 is YNNKEL (reference sequence). This CDR3 reads CASSQDPRGGYEQYF. CDR3 sequence (DNA): TGTGCCAGCAGCCAAGATCCCCGGGGGGGCTACGAGCAGTACTTC.

This clonotype has at least ten counts. The chain combines TRBV12-3 or TRBV12-4 with TRBJ2-1, with TRBD2 matching over 14 bases. V shed 6 bases, J shed 7 bases, and the junction held 5 bases outside the gene matches. The CDR3 is made up of 15 amino acids. The CDR3 nucleotides read TGTGCCAGCAGACCTGGACTAGCGGGAGGTAATGAGCAGTTCTTC. Translated: CASRPGLAGGNEQFF.

The rearrangement links TRBV5-1 to TRBJ1-2; 8 nucleotides agree with TRBD1. Germline V CDR1 and CDR2: SGHRS, YFSETQ. The V and J ends lost 4 bases and 4 bases, in that order; junction bases with no gene match: 15. This CDR3 has 17 amino acids. The DNA for the CDR3 is TGCGCCAGCAGCCTAAGGACAGGGTTGGGGTTTACCTATGGCTACACCTTC. As protein: CASSLRTGLGFTYGYTF. The variable domain in full, with the rest retrieved from reference TRBV5-1 and TRBJ1-2, is KAGVTQTPRYLIKTRGQQVTLSCSPISGHRSVSWYQQTPGQGLQFLFEYFSETQRNKGNFPGRFSGRQFSNSRSEMNVSTLELGDSALYLCASSLRTGLGFTYGYTFGSGTRLTVV.

In the case of this clonotype: With a much larger clone just one base away, this may be a read error. This chain uses TRBV15 with TRBJ2-7; TRBD1 is a possible D gene (6 bases). The length of the CDR3 is 15 residues. From germline, CDR1 is LNHNV and CDR2 YYDKDF (reference sequence). The CDR3 DNA sequence: TGTGCCACCAGCAGATCGGACAGAGGGCTAGGGACCCAGGACTTC. It codes for CATSRSDRGLGTQDF. The variable domain in full, with the rest retrieved from reference TRBV15 and TRBJ2-7, is DAMVIQNPRYQVTQFGKPVTLSCSQTLNHNVMYWYQQKSSQAPKLLFHYYDKDFNNEADTPDNFQSRRPNTSFCFLDIRSPGLGDTAMYLCATSRSDRGLGTQDFGPGTRLTVT.

The chain carries TRBV4-1 and TRBJ1-6; TRBD1 is a possible D gene (6 bases). Germline values: CDR1 MGHRA, CDR2 YSYEKL. The V gene lost 0 bases and the J gene lost 8 bases, with 17 bases spanning the gap. CDR3 size: 17 residues. The CDR3 loop reads CASSQDPQGLYHSPLHF. The CDR3 DNA is TGCGCCAGCAGCCAAGACCCACAGGGCTTATATCATTCACCCCTCCACTTT.

The chain uses TRBV7-2 and TRBJ1-2; no clear D. Trimming cost V 5 bases and J 5 bases, with 9 bases left between them. Germline V gene lookup returns CDR1 SGHTA and CDR2 FQGNSA. This CDR3 spans 12 amino acids. CDR3 protein: CASSLDWYGYTF. The DNA of the CDR3 is TGTGCCAGCAGCCTGGACTGGTATGGCTACACCTTC. The full variable domain, its missing parts supplied by reference TRBV7-2 and TRBJ1-2, is GAGVSQSPSNKVTEKGKDVELRCDPISGHTALYWYRQSLGQGLEFLIYFQGNSAPDKSGLPSDRFSAERTGGSVSTLTIQRTQQEDSAVYLCASSLDWYGYTFGSGTRLTVV.

This chain connects TRBV7-6 to TRBJ2-4; D is undetermined. The J call may be wrong; the DNA end is better matched by TRBJ2-7. Looked up from germline, CDR1 is SGHVS and CDR2 is FNYEAQ. The CDR3 has 13 amino acids. The DNA of the CDR3 is TGTGCCAGCGGCTCAGACGGACCCTACGAGCAGTACTTC. Translation gives CASGSDGPYEQYF.

This clonotype was seen a few times. V is TRBV7-9 and J is TRBJ2-3, with 12 bases aligning to TRBD2. Germline CDR1 SEHNR, CDR2 FQNEAQ (reference sequence). CDR3 size: 16 residues. Trimming took 5 bases from V and 2 from J; bases not matched to a gene: 5. Here the CDR3 DNA reads TGTGCCAGCAGCACCGGACTAGCGGGACCCACAGATACGCAGTATTTT. Translation: CASSTGLAGPTDTQYF.